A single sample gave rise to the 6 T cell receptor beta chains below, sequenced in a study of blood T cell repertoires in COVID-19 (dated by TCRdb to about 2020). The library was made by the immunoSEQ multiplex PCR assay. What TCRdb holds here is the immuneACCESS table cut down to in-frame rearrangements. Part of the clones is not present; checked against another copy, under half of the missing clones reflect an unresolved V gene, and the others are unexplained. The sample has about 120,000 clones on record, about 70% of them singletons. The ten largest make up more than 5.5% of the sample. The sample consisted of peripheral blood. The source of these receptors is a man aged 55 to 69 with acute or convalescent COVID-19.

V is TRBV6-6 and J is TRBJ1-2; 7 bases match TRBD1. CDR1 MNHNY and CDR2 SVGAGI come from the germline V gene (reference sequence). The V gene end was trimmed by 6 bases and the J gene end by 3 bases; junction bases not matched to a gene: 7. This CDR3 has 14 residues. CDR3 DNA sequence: TGTGCCAGCAGACGGTCAGGGGGTGACTATGGCTACACCTTC. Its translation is CASRRSGGDYGYTF.

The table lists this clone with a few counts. CDR3 in DNA: TGCGCCAGCAGCCCCTACCCCAGGGGGAGCACTGAAGCTTTCTTT. This gives the protein CASSPYPRGSTEAFF. The rearrangement links TRBV4-1 to TRBJ1-1; 7 nucleotides match TRBD1. J lost 4 bases, V lost 4 bases, and 9 bases had no gene match. The CDR3 is 15 residues long. CDR1 and CDR2 from the germline V gene are MGHRA and YSYEKL.

The CDR3 DNA reads as TGCGCCAGCAGCGTGGGGGACAGGGAGGAAGGCTACACCTTC. Its protein product is CASSVGDREEGYTF. The chain recombines TRBV5-1 with TRBJ1-2, with TRBD1 matching 9 bases. The germline V gene encodes CDR1 SGHRS and CDR2 YFSETQ. The CDR3 is 14 amino acids. V was pared by 4 bases and J by 8 bases, with 9 bases of the junction left unmatched.

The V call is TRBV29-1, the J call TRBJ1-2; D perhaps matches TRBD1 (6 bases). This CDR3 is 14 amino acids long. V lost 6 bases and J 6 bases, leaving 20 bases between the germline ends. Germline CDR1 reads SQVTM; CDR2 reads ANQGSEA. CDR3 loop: CSVAQAWAGDGYTF. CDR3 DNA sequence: TGCAGCGTAGCCCAGGCGTGGGCAGGGGATGGCTACACCTTC.

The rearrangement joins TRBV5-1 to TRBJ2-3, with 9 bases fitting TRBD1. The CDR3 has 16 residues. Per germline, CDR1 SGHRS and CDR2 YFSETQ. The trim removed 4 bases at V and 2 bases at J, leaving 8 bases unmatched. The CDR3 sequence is CASSGGQGTNTDTQYF. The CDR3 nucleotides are TGCGCCAGCAGCGGGGGACAGGGAACTAACACAGATACGCAGTATTTT.

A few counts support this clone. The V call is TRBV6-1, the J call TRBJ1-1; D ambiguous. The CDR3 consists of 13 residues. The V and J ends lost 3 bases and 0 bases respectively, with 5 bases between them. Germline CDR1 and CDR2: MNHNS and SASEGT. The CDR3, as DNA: TGTGCCAGCAGTGACGACATGAACACTGAAGCTTTCTTT. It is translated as CASSDDMNTEAFF.